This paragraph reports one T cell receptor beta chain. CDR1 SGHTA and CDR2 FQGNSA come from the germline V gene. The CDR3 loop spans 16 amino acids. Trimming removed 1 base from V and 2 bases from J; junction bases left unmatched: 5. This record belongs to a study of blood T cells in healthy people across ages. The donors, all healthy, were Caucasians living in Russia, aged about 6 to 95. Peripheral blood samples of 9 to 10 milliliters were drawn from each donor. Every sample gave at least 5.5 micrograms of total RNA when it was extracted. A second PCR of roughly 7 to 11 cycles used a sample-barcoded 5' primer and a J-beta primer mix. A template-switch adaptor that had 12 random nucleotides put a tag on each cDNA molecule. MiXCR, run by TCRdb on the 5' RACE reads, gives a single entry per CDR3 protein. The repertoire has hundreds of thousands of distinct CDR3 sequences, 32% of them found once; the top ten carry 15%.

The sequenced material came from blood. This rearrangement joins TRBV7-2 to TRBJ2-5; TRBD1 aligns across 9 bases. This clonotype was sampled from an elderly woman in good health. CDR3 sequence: CASSLVGGTGQETQYF. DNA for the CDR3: TGTGCCAGCAGCTTAGTGGGGGGGACAGGGCAAGAGACCCAGTACTTC.